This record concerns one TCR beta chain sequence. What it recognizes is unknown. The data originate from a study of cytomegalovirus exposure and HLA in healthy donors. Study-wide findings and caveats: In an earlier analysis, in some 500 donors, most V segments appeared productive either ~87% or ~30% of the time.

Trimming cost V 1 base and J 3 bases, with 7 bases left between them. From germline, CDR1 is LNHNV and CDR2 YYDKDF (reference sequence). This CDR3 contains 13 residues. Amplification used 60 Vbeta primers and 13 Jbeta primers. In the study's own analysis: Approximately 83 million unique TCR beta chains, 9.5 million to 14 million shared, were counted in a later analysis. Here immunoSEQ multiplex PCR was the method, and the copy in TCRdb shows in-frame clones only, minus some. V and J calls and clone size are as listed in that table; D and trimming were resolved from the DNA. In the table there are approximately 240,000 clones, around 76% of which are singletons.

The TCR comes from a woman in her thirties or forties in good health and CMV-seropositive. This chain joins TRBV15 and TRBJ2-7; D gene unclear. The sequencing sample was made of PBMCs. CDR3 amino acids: CATSRGYLYEQYF. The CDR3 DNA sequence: TGTGCCACCAGCAGAGGCTACCTCTACGAGCAGTACTTC.